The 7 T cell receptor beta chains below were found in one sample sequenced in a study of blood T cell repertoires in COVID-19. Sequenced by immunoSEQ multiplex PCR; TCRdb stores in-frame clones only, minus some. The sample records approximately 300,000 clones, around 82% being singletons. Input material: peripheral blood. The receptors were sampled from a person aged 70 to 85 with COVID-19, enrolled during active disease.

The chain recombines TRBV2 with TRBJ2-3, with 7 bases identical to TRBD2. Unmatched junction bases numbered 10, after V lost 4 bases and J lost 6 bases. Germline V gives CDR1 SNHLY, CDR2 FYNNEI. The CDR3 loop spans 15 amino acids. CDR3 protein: CASSVRLAEADTQYF. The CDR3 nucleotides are TGTGCCAGCAGTGTAAGGCTAGCGGAGGCGGATACGCAGTATTTT. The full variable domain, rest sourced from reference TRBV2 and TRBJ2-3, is EPEVTQTPSHQVTQMGQEVILRCVPISNHLYFYWYRQILGQKVEFLVSFYNNEISEKSEIFDDQFSVERPDGSNFTLKIRSTKLEDSAMYFCASSVRLAEADTQYFGPGTRLTVL.

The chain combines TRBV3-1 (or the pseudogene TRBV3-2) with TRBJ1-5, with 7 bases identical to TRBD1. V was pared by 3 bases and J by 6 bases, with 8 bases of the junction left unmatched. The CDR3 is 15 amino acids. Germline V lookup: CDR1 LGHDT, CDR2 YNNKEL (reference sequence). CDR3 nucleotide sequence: TGTGCCAGCAGCCAGGCCATGGGACAGTTTCAGCCCCAGCATTTT. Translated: CASSQAMGQFQPQHF.

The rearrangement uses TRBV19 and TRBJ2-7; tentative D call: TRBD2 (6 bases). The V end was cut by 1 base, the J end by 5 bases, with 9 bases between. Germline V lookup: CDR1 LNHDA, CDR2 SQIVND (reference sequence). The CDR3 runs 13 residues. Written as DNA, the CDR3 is TGTGCCAGTAGTATAGGGAGGGTCGACGAGCAGTACTTC. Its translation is CASSIGRVDEQYF.

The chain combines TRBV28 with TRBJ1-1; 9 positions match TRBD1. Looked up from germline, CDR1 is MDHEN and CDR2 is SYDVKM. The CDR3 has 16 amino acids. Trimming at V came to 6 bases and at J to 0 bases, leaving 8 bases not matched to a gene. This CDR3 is CASRPGQGLLNTEAFF. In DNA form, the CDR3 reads TGTGCCAGCAGACCTGGACAGGGGTTACTGAACACTGAAGCTTTCTTT. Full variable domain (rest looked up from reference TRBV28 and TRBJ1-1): DVKVTQSSRYLVKRTGEKVFLECVQDMDHENMFWYRQDPGLGLRLIYFSYDVKMKEKGDIPEGYSVSREKKERFSLILESASTNQTSMYLCASRPGQGLLNTEAFFGQGTRLTVV.

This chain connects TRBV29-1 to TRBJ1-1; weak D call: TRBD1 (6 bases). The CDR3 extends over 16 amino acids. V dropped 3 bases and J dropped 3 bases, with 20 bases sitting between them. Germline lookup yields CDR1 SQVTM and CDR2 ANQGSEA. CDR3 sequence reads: CSVDGLQGLSDTEAFF. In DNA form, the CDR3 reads TGCAGCGTTGACGGCTTACAGGGTTTGAGTGACACTGAAGCTTTCTTT. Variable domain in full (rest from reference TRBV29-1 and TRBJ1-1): SAVISQKPSRDICQRGTSLTIQCQVDSQVTMMFWYRQQPGQSLTLIATANQGSEATYESGFVIDKFPISRPNLTFSTLTVSNMSPEDSSIYLCSVDGLQGLSDTEAFFGQGTRLTVV.

In DNA, the CDR3 is TGTGCCAGCAGCTCCCCGGGACACCCGTGGGGAGACACTGAAGCTTTCTTT. As protein: CASSSPGHPWGDTEAFF. The V and J genes are TRBV3-1 (or the pseudogene TRBV3-2) and TRBJ1-1; tentative D call: TRBD1 (6 bases). This CDR3 is built from 17 residues. V was shortened by 5 bases and J by 3 bases, with 22 bases between the two germline ends. Germline values: CDR1 LGHDT, CDR2 YNNKEL (reference sequence).

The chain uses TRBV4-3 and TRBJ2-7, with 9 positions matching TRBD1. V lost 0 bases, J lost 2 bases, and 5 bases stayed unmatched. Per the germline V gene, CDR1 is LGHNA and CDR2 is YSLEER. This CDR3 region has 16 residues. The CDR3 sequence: CASSQDGTGMTYEQYF. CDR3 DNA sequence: TGCGCCAGCAGCCAAGACGGGACAGGGATGACCTACGAGCAGTACTTC.